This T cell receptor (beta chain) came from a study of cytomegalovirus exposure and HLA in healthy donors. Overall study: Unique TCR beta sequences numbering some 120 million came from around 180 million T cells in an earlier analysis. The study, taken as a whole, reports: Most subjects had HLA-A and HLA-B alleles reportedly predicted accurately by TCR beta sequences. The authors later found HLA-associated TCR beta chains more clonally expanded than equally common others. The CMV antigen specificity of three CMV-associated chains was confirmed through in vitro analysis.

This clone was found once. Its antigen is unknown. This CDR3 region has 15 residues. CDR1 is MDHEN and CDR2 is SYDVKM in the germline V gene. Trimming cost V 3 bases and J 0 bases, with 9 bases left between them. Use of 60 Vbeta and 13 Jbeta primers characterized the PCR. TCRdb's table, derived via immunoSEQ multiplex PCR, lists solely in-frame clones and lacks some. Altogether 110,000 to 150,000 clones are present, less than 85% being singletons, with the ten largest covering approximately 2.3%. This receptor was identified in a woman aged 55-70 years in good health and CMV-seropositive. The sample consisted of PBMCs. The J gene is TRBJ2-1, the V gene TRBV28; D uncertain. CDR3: CASSLAGPSYNEQFF. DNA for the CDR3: TGTGCCAGCAGTTTGGCAGGCCCCTCCTACAATGAGCAGTTCTTC.